This T cell receptor beta chain is drawn from a study of human T cells and chemical hapten exposure. CDR1 is MDHEN, CDR2 SYDVKM, per germline. J gave up 6 bases and V 3 bases, and 0 bases lay outside the gene matches. There are 12 residues in the CDR3. TCRdb re-called the RACE reads with MiXCR, one entry per CDR3 protein. This table has around 200,000 distinct CDR3 sequences, around 30% appearing once. This clonotype was seen more than once but under ten times. Noted time point: pre-sensitization, week 0. The sample's treatment: therapeutic diphenylcyclopropenone sensitization with weekly scalp DPC. This clonotype originated in a woman aged 25 to 39 with alopecia areata. Some clones in this sample may be carry-over from other donors' samples. The sample in question was whole blood, obtained in connection with sensitization to the hapten diphenylcyclopropenone (DPC). The chain combines TRBV28 with TRBJ2-7, with 9 positions matching TRBD2. The CDR3: CASSLRGGEQYF. For the CDR3, the DNA is TGTGCCAGCAGTTTGCGGGGGGGCGAGCAGTACTTC.